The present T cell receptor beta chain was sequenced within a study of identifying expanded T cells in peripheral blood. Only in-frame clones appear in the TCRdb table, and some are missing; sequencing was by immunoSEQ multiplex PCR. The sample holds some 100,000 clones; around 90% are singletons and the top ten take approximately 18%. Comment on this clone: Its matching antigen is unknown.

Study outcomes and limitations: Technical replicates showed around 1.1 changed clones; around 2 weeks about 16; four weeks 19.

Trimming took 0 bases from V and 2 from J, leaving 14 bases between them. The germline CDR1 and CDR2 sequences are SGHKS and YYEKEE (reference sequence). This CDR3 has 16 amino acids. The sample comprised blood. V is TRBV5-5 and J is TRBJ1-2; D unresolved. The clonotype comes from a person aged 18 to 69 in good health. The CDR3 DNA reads TGTGCCAGCAGCTTGGGCGTTTGGGAGTTCAACTATGGCTACACCTTC. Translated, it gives CASSLGVWEFNYGYTF.